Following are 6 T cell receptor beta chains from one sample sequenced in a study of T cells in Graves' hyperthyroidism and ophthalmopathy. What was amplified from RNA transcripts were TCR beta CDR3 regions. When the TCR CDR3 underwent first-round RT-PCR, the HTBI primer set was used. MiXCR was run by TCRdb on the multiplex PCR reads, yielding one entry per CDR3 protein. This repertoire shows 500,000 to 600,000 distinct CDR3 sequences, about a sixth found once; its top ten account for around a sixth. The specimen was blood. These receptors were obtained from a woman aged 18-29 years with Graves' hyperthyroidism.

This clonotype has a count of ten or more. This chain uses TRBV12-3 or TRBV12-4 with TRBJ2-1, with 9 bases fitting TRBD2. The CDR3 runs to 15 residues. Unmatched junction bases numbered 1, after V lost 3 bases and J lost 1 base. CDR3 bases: TGTGCCAGCAGTTTCCTAGCGGGGTCCTACAATGAGCAGTTCTTC. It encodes CASSFLAGSYNEQFF.

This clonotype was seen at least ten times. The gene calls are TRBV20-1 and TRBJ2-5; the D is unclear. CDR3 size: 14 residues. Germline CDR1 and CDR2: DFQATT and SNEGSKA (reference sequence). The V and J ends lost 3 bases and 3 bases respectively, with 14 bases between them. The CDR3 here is CSARPETLKETQYF. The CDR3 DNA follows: TGCAGTGCTAGGCCGGAAACCCTTAAAGAGACCCAGTACTTC.

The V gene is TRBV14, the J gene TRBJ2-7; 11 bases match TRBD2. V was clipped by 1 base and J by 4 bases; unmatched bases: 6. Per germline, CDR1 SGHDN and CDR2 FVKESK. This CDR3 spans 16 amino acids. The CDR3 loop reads CASSQVGTSGRYEQYF. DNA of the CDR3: TGTGCCAGCAGCCAAGTAGGTACTAGCGGGAGATACGAGCAGTACTTC.

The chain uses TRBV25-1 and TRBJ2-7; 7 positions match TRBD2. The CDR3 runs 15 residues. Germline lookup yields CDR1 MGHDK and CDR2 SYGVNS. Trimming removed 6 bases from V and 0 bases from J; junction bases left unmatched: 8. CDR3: CASSARGDYSYEQYF. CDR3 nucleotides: TGTGCCAGCAGCGCACGTGGGGACTACTCCTACGAGCAGTACTTC.

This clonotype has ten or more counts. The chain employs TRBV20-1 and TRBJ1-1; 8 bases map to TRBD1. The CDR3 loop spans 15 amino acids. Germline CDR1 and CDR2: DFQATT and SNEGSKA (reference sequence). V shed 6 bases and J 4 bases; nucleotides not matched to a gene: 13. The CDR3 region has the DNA TGCAGTGCCTTAGACAGGGGTCGTGGGAGCACTGAAGCTTTCTTT. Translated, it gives CSALDRGRGSTEAFF.

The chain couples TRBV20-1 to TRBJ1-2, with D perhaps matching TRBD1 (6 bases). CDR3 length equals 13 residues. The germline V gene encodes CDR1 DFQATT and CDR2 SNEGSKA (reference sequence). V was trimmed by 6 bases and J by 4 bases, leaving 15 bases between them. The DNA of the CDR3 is TGCAGTGCGTTACAGTCGACAGGCTATGGCTACACCTTC. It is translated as CSALQSTGYGYTF.